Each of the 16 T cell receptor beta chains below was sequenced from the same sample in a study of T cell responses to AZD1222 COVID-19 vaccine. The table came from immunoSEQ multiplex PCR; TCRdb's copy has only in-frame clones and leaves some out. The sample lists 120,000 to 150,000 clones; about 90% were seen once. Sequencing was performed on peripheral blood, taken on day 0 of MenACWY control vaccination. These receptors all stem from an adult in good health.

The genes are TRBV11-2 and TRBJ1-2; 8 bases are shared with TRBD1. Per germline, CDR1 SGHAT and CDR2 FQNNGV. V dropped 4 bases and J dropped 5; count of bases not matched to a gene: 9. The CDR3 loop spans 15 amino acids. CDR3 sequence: CASSSSRTGRYGYTF. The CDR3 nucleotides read TGTGCCAGCAGCTCCTCAAGGACAGGGCGGTATGGCTACACCTTC.

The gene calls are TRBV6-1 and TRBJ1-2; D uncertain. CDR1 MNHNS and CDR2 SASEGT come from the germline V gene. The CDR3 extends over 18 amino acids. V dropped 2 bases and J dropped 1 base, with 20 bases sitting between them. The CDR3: CASSELLVSGPDNYGYTF. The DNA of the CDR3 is TGTGCCAGCAGTGAATTACTTGTGTCAGGACCCGATAACTATGGCTACACCTTC.

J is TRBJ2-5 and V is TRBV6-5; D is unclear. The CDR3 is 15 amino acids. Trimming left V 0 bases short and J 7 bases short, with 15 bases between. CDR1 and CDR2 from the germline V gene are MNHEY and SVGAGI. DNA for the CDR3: TGTGCCAGCAGTTACTCCCTCCTTTGGGTTCGGACCCAGTACTTC. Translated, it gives CASSYSLLWVRTQYF.

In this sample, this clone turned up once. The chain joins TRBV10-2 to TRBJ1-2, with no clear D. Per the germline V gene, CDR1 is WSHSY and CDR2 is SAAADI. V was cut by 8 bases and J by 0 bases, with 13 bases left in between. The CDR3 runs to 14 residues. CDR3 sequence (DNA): TGCGCCAGCTGCGGCCCGTTAGCTAACTATGGCTACACCTTC. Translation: CASCGPLANYGYTF.

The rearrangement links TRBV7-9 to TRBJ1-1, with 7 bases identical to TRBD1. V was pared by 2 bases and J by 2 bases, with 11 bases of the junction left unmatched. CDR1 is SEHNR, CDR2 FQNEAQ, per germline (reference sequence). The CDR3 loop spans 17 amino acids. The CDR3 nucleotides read TGTGCCAGCAGCTTACCAAGGGGGCTGGACCCAAACACTGAAGCTTTCTTT. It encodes CASSLPRGLDPNTEAFF.

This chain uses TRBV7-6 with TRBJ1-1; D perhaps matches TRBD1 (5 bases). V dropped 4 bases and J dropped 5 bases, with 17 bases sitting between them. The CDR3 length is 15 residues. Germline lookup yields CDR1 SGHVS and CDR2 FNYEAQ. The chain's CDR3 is CASSSVGDWETEAFF. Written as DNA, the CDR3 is TGTGCCAGCAGCTCCGTGGGGGACTGGGAAACTGAAGCTTTCTTT.

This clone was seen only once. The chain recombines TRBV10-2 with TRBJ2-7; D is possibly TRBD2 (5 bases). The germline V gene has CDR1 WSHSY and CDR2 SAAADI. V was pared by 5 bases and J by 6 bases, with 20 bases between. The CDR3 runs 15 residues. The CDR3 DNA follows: TGCGCCAGCAGTCAGCGGTCCCAGCAACGAAGCGAGCAGTACTTC. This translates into CASSQRSQQRSEQYF.

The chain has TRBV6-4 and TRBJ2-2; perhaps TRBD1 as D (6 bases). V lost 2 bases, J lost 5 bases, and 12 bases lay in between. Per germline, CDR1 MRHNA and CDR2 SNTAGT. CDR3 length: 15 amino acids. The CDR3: CASSDGIRGTGELFF. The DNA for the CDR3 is TGTGCCAGCAGTGACGGAATTAGGGGGACCGGGGAGCTGTTTTTT.

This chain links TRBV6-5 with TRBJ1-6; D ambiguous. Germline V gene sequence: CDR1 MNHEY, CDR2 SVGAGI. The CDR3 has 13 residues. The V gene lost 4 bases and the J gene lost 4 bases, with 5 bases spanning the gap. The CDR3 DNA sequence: TGTGCCAGCAGTTGGGATTATAATTCACCCCTCCACTTT. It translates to CASSWDYNSPLHF.

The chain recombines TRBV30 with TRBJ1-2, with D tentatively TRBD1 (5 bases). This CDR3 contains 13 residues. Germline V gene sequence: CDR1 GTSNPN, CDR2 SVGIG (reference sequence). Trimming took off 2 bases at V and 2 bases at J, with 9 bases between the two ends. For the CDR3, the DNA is TGTGCCTGGAGTCGGGACGAGAACTATGGCTACACCTTC. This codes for CAWSRDENYGYTF.

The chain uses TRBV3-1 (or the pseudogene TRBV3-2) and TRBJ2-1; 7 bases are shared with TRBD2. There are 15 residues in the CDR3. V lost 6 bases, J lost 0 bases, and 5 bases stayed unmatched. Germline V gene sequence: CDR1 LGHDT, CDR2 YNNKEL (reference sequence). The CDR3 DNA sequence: TGTGCCAGCAGTCCGGGGGGTCTCTCCTACAATGAGCAGTTCTTC. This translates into CASSPGGLSYNEQFF.

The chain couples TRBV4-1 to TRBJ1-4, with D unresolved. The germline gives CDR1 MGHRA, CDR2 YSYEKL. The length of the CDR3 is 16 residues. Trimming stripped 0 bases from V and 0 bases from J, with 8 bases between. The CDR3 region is CASSQDVAATNEKLFF. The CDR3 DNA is TGCGCCAGCAGCCAAGATGTAGCGGCAACTAATGAAAAACTGTTTTTT.

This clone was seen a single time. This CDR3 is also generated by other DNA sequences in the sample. CDR3 DNA sequence: TGTGCCAGCAGAACCGGGACAGGTCCCACAGATACGCAGTATTTT. Protein: CASRTGTGPTDTQYF. This rearrangement joins TRBV6-4 to TRBJ2-3; 8 bases align to TRBD1. This CDR3 has 15 residues. Trimming removed 6 bases from V and 2 bases from J; junction bases left unmatched: 7. CDR1 MRHNA and CDR2 SNTAGT come from the germline V gene.

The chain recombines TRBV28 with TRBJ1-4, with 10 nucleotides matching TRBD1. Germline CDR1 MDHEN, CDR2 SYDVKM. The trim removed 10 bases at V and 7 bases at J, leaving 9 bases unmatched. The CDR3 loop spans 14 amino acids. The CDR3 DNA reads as TGTGCCATCGCACGCTGGACAGGGGGTGAAAAACTGTTTTTT. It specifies CAIARWTGGEKLFF.

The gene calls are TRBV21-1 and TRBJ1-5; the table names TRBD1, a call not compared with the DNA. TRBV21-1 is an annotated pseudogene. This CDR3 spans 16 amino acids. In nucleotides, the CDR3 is TGTGCCAGCAGCCCACGGACAGGGGGGCGAAATCAGCCCCAGCATTTT. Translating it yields CASSPRTGGRNQPQHF.

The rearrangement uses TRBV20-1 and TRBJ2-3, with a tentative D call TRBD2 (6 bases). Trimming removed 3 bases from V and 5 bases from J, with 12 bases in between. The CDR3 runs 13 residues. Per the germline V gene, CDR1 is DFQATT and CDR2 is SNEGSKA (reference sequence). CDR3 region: CSASRASEDTQYF. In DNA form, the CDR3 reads TGCAGTGCTAGTCGGGCTAGCGAAGATACGCAGTATTTT.